The T cell receptor beta chain under discussion was sequenced for a study of T-cell memory formation after mild COVID-19. TCRdb redid the calling of the 5' RACE reads with MiXCR, one entry per CDR3 protein. The table has about 350,000 distinct CDR3 sequences, 25% to 30% seen once; the top ten hold approximately 13%. This clonotype has only one observation. V lost 0 bases, J lost 0 bases, and 12 bases lay in between. Germline assignment: CDR1 MRHNA and CDR2 SNTAGT. This CDR3 is 18 amino acids long. This clonotype originated in an adult woman who had mild COVID-19 (a few samples of this study predate the infection). Cell type and time point are not known. The J gene is TRBJ2-6, the V gene TRBV6-4; D may correspond to TRBD1 or TRBD2 (5 bases each). Sequenced input: PBMCs or a T cell subset sorted from them (not recorded which). The CDR3 spells CASSDSGTLASGANVLTF. CDR3 in DNA: TGTGCCAGCAGTGACTCCGGGACCCTAGCCTCTGGGGCCAACGTCCTGACTTTC.